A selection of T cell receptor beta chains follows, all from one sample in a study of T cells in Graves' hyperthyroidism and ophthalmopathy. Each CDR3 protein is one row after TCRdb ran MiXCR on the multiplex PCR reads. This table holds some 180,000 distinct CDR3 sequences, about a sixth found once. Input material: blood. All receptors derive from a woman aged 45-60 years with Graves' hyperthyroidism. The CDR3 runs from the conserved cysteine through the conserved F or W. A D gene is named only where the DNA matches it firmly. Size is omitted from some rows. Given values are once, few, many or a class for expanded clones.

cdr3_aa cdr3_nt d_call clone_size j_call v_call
CASSRATGNTEAFF TGTGCCAGCAGCCGGGCGACGGGGAACACTGAAGCTTTCTTT - - TRBJ1-1 TRBV7-3
CASSSGQGNAEAFF TGTGCCAGCAGCTCGGGACAGGGGAACGCTGAAGCTTTCTTT TRBD1 many TRBJ1-1 TRBV7-2
CSARRPDDYEQYF TGCAGTGCTAGAAGACCAGATGACTACGAGCAGTACTTC - many TRBJ2-7 TRBV20-1
CASSPNLAKNIQYF TGTGCCAGCAGCCCTAATTTAGCCAAAAACATTCAGTACTTC - many TRBJ2-4 TRBV11-1
CASSRPSGGVNEQFF TGTGCCAGTAGTAGACCTAGCGGGGGGGTAAATGAGCAGTTCTTC TRBD2 many TRBJ2-1 TRBV19
CASSSGTGSSYNEQFF TGTGCCAGCAGCTCTGGGACAGGGAGCTCCTACAATGAGCAGTTCTTC TRBD1 many TRBJ2-1 TRBV7-9
CAKSGTSGNQPQHF TGTGCCAAATCCGGGACATCGGGCAATCAGCCCCAGCATTTT - - TRBJ1-5 TRBV2
CASSLTLGVYNEQFF TGTGCCAGCAGCTTAACCCTTGGAGTATACAATGAGCAGTTCTTC - many TRBJ2-1 TRBV7-2
CASSLVVYEQYF TGTGCCAGCAGTTTGGTCGTATACGAGCAGTACTTC - many TRBJ2-7 TRBV2
CASSQDGTVNTEAFF TGCGCCAGCAGCCAAGATGGGACAGTTAACACTGAAGCTTTCTTT TRBD1 few TRBJ1-1 TRBV4-1
CSADPGLAETDTQYF TGCAGTGCCGACCCAGGACTAGCGGAGACAGATACGCAGTATTTT TRBD2 medium-sized TRBJ2-3 TRBV20-1
CASSPGTGVMNTEAFF TGTGCCAGCAGCCCGGGGACAGGGGTTATGAACACTGAAGCTTTCTTT TRBD1 few TRBJ1-1 TRBV5-4
CASAAGSFQETQYF TGTGCCAGCGCAGCAGGGTCTTTTCAAGAGACCCAGTACTTC - many TRBJ2-5 TRBV28
CASSLWGGTEAFF TGCGCCAGCAGCTTGTGGGGGGGAACTGAAGCTTTCTTT - many TRBJ1-1 TRBV5-1
CASSFVPRGNTGELFF TGCGCCAGCAGCTTTGTACCCAGGGGGAACACCGGGGAGCTGTTTTTT - many TRBJ2-2 TRBV5-1
CASSLADRAANEKLFF TGTGCCAGCAGCTTGGCCGACAGGGCAGCAAATGAAAAACTGTTTTTT TRBD1 many TRBJ1-4 TRBV7-9
CSAGNRGNTEAFF TGCAGTGCAGGGAACAGGGGAAACACTGAAGCTTTCTTT TRBD1 many TRBJ1-1 TRBV20-1
CASSLDLSSTDTQYF TGTGCCAGCAGCTTGGATCTTTCTAGCACAGATACGCAGTATTTT - few TRBJ2-3 TRBV7-3
CASRDNWNSPLHF TGTGCCAGCAGAGATAACTGGAATTCACCCCTCCACTTT - - TRBJ1-6 TRBV28
CASSRGPVNSPLHF TGCGCCAGCAGCCGCGGACCCGTTAATTCACCCCTCCACTTT - few TRBJ1-6 TRBV4-1
CASSQDRGRLNTGELFF TGCGCCAGCAGCCAAGATCGAGGACGGCTAAACACCGGGGAGCTGTTTTTT - - TRBJ2-2 TRBV4-1
CASSVAGIGQPQHF TGTGCCAGCAGTGTGGCAGGGATAGGGCAGCCCCAGCATTTT - many TRBJ1-5 TRBV2
CATQDRGDGNYGYTF TGTGCCACCCAAGACCGGGGGGATGGTAACTATGGCTACACCTTC - many TRBJ1-2 TRBV24-1
CASTGDVTVYEQYF TGTGCCAGCACCGGGGACGTAACGGTCTACGAGCAGTACTTC - - TRBJ2-7 TRBV28
CASSEFNLGSGQPQHF TGTGCCAGCAGTGAATTTAACCTGGGGTCGGGTCAGCCCCAGCATTTT - - TRBJ1-5 TRBV2
CASSFVRTDTQYF TGTGCCAGCAGCTTTGTTCGAACGGATACGCAGTATTTT - - TRBJ2-3 TRBV7-3
CAISVGASSYEQYF TGTGCCATCAGCGTTGGGGCTAGCTCCTACGAGCAGTACTTC - many TRBJ2-7 TRBV10-3
CASSFRAPGVNTGELFF TGCGCCAGCAGCTTCCGGGCCCCTGGGGTAAACACCGGGGAGCTGTTTTTT - many TRBJ2-2 TRBV5-1
CASSQDVGQQGNQPQHF TGCGCCAGCAGCCAAGATGTAGGGCAGCAAGGCAATCAGCCCCAGCATTTT - many TRBJ1-5 TRBV4-1
CASNPDRGQWDYGYTF TGTGCCAGCAACCCGGACAGGGGGCAGTGGGACTATGGCTACACCTTC TRBD1 many TRBJ1-2 TRBV6-1
CASSQARDTSYEQYF TGTGCCAGCAGCCAAGCGCGGGACACCTCCTACGAGCAGTACTTC - many TRBJ2-7 TRBV3-1
CASSMRGQGPRNQPQHF TGTGCCAGTAGTATGAGGGGACAGGGGCCCCGCAATCAGCCCCAGCATTTT TRBD1 - TRBJ1-5 TRBV19
CASSAFTGLVMNTEAFF TGTGCCAGCAGCGCCTTTACAGGGTTAGTCATGAACACTGAAGCTTTCTTT - many TRBJ1-1 TRBV9
CASSQGLRKSHTF TGTGCCAGCAGCCAAGGTCTTAGGAAGAGCCACACCTTC - - TRBJ1-2 TRBV14
CSANHVAGGRADTQYF TGCAGTGCTAACCACGTAGCGGGGGGGCGGGCAGATACGCAGTATTTT TRBD2 many TRBJ2-3 TRBV20-1
CAIPRGGGTEAFF TGTGCCATCCCGAGGGGTGGGGGGACTGAAGCTTTCTTT - many TRBJ1-1 TRBV7-9
CASSPRRGGQPQHF TGCGCCAGCAGCCCCCGCAGGGGGGGTCAGCCCCAGCATTTT TRBD1 many TRBJ1-5 TRBV5-1
CASGQLNTGELFF TGTGCCAGTGGGCAGCTGAACACCGGGGAGCTGTTTTTT - few TRBJ2-2 TRBV19
CASTYGVGNTEAFF TGTGCCAGTACCTACGGGGTGGGAAACACTGAAGCTTTCTTT - many TRBJ1-1 TRBV19
CASSLDYRVPGGYTF TGTGCCAGCAGCTTAGATTACAGGGTCCCTGGTGGCTACACCTTC - many TRBJ1-2 TRBV7-2
CASSVDTSNTGELFF TGTGCCAGCAGCGTGGACACCTCAAACACCGGGGAGCTGTTTTTT - many TRBJ2-2 TRBV9
CASSETNRAYEQYF TGTGCCAGCAGCGAAACAAACAGAGCCTACGAGCAGTACTTC - many TRBJ2-7 TRBV7-9
CASSLAGTSGEYNEQFF TGTGCCAGCAGCTTAGCCGGGACTAGCGGGGAATACAATGAGCAGTTCTTC TRBD2 many TRBJ2-1 TRBV7-2
CASSSGLAGGSSCNEQFF TGTGCCAGCAGCTCCGGACTAGCGGGGGGTAGCTCCTGCAATGAGCAGTTCTTC TRBD2 few TRBJ2-1 TRBV7-9
CASSLAPQGARDTQYF TGCGCCAGCAGCTTGGCCCCCCAGGGGGCCAGGGATACGCAGTATTTT TRBD1 many TRBJ2-3 TRBV5-1
CATSRVSEDNDGYTF TGTGCCACCAGCAGAGTCTCAGAGGACAACGATGGCTACACCTTC - many TRBJ1-2 TRBV15
CASSPPPNPYEQYF TGTGCCAGCAGCCCCCCCCCGAATCCCTACGAGCAGTACTTC - many TRBJ2-7 TRBV5-8
CASSFAGGWNTEAFF TGTGCCAGCAGCTTTGCGGGGGGGTGGAACACTGAAGCTTTCTTT - - TRBJ1-1 TRBV7-9
CASSVETGLYGYTF TGTGCCAGCAGCGTCGAGACAGGGCTTTATGGCTACACCTTC TRBD1 few TRBJ1-2 TRBV4-2
CASSQEINPFYEQYF TGTGCCAGCAGCCAAGAAATTAATCCCTTCTACGAGCAGTACTTC - few TRBJ2-7 TRBV3-1
CASSDPGRTEAFF TGTGCCAGCAGTGATCCGGGACGGACTGAAGCTTTCTTT - - TRBJ1-1 TRBV2
CASSLKQGAGEKLFF TGTGCCAGCAGCTTGAAACAGGGGGCTGGCGAAAAACTGTTTTTT TRBD1 - TRBJ1-4 TRBV7-9
CASSLRGGPYYGYTF TGTGCCAGCAGCTTAAGGGGTGGCCCCTACTATGGCTACACCTTC - many TRBJ1-2 TRBV11-2